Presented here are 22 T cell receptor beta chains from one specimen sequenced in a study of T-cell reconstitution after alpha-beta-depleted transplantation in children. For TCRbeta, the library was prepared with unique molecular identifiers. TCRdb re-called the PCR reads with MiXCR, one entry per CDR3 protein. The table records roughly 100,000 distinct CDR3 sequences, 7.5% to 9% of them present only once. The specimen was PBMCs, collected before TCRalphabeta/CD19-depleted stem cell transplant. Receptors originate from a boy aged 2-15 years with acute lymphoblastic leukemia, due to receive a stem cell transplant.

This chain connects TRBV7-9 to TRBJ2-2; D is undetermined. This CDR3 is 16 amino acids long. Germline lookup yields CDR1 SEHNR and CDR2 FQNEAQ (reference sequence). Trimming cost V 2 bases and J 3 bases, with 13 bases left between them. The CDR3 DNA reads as TGTGCCAGCAGCTTATTTATAGGGTCAGACACCGGGGAGCTGTTTTTT. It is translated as CASSLFIGSDTGELFF. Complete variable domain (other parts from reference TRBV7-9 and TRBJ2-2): DTGVSQNPRHKITKRGQNVTFRCDPISEHNRLYWYRQTLGQGPEFLTYFQNEAQLEKSRLLSDRFSAERPKGSFSTLEIQRTEQGDSAMYLCASSLFIGSDTGELFFGEGSRLTVL.

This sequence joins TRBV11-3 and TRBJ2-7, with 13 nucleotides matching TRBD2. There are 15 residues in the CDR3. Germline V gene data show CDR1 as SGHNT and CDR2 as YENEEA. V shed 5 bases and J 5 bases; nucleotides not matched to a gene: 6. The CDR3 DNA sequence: TGTGCCAGCAGCCGGGGACTAGCGGGGATGGACGAGCAGTACTTC. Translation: CASSRGLAGMDEQYF.

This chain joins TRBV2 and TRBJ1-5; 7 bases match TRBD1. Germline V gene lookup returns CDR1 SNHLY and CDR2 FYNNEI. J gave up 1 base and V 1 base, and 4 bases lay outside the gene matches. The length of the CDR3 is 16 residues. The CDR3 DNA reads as TGTGCCAGCAGTGAAGGGTGGGACAGAAGCAATCAGCCCCAGCATTTT. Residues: CASSEGWDRSNQPQHF.

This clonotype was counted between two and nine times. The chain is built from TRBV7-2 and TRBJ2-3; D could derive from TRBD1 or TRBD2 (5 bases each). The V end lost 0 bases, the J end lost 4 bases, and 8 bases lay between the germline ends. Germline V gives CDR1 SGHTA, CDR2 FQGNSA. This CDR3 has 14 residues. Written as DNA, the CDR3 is TGTGCCAGCAGCTTAGCCCGGGGCGCAGATACGCAGTATTTT. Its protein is CASSLARGADTQYF.

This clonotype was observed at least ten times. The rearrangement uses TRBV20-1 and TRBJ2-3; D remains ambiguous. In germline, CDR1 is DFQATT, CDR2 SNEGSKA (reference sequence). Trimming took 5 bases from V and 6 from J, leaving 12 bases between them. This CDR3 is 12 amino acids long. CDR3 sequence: CSALYSSDTQYF. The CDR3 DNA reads TGCAGTGCTCTCTACTCGTCGGATACGCAGTATTTT.

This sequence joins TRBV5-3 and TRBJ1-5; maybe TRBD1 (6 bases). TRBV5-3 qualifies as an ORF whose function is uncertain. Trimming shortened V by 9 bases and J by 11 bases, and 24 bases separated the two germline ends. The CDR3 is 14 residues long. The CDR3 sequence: CAMSLWLLRGAQHF. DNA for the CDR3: TGTGCCATGAGCTTGTGGCTCCTTAGGGGGGCCCAGCATTTT.

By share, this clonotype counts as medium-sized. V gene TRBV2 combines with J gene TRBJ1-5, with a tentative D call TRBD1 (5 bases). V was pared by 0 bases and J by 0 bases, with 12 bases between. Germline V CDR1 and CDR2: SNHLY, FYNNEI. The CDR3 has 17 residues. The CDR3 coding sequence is TGTGCCAGCAGTGAAGCGCTGGGGACGGCTAGCAATCAGCCCCAGCATTTT. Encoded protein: CASSEALGTASNQPQHF.

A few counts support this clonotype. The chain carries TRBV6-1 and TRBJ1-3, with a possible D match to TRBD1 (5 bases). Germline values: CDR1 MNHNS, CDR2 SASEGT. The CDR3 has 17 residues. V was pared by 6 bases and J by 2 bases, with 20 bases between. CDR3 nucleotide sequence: TGTGCCAGCAGCAAGCTTGTTGGGACTGCCGCTGGAAACACCATATATTTT. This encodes CASSKLVGTAAGNTIYF.

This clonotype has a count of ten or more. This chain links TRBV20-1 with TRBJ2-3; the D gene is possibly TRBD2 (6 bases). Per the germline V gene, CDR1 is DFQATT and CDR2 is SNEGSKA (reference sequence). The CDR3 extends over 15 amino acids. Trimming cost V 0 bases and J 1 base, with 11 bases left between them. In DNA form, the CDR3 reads TGCAGTGCTAGAGATAGGGCTAGCGGCACAGATACGCAGTATTTT. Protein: CSARDRASGTDTQYF.

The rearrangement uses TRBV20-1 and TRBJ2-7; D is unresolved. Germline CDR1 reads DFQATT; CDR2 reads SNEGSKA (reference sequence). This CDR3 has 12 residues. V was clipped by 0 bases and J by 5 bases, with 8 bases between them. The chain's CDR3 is CSARDITDEQYF. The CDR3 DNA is TGCAGTGCTAGAGATATAACGGACGAGCAGTACTTC.

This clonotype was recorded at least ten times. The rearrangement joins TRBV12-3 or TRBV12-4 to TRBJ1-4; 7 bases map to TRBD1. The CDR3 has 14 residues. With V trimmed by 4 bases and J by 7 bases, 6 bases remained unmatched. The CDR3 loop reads CASSSTGPPEKLFF. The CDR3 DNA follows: TGTGCCAGCAGTTCGACAGGGCCCCCTGAAAAACTGTTTTTT.

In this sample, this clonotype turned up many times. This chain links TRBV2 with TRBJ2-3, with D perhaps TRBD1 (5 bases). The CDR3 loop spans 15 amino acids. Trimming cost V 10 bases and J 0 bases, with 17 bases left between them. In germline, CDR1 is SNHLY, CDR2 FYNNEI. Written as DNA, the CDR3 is TGTGCCACACAGGCTGGGGTCATAAGCACAGATACGCAGTATTTT. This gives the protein CATQAGVISTDTQYF.

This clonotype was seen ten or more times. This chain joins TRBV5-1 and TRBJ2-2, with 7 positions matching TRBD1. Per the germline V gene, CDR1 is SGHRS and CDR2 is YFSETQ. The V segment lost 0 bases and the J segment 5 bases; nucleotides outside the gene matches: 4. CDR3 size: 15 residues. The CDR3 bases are TGCGCCAGCAGCTTGGTCGCCAGGGGGACCGGGGAGCTGTTTTTT. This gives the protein CASSLVARGTGELFF.

CDR3 sequence (DNA): TGCGCCAGCAGCTTATTGGCAGGGCCTGAAGCTTTCTTT. Translating it yields CASSLLAGPEAFF. The V call is TRBV5-1, the J call TRBJ1-1; TRBD1 is a possible D gene (5 bases). Trimming pared 2 bases from V and 6 bases from J, leaving 11 bases between. Per germline, CDR1 SGHRS and CDR2 YFSETQ. The CDR3 extends over 13 amino acids. Using reference TRBV5-1 and TRBJ1-1 for the parts outside the CDR3, the full variable domain is KAGVTQTPRYLIKTRGQQVTLSCSPISGHRSVSWYQQTPGQGLQFLFEYFSETQRNKGNFPGRFSGRQFSNSRSEMNVSTLELGDSALYLCASSLLAGPEAFFGQGTRLTVV.

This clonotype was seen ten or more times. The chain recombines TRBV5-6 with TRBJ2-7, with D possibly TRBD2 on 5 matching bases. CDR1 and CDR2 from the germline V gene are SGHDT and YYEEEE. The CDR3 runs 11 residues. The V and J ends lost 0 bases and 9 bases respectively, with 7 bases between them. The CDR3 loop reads CASSLGEGQYF. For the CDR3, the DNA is TGTGCCAGCAGCTTGGGAGAGGGGCAGTACTTC. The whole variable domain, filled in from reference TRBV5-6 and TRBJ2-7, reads DAGVTQSPTHLIKTRGQQVTLRCSPKSGHDTVSWYQQALGQGPQFIFQYYEEEERQRGNFPDRFSGHQFPNYSSELNVNALLLGDSALYLCASSLGEGQYFGPGTRLTVT.

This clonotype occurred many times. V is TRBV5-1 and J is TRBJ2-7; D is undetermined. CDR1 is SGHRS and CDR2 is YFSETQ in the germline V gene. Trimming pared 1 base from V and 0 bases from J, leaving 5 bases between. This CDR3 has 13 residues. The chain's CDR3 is CASSLRSSYEQYF. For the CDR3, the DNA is TGCGCCAGCAGCTTGAGGAGCTCCTACGAGCAGTACTTC.

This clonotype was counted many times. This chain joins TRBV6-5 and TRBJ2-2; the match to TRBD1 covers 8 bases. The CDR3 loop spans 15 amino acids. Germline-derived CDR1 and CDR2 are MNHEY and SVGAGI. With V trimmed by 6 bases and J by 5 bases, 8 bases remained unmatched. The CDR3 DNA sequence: TGTGCCAGCAGCCCCGACAGGGGAAGAACCGGGGAGCTGTTTTTT. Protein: CASSPDRGRTGELFF.

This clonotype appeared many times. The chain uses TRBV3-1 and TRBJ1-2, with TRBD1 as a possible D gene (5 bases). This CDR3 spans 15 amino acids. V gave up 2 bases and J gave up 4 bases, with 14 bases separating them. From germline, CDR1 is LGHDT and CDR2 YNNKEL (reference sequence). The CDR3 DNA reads TGTGCCAGCAGCCAAATCTCCTTGCAGGGCTATGGCTACACCTTC. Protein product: CASSQISLQGYGYTF.

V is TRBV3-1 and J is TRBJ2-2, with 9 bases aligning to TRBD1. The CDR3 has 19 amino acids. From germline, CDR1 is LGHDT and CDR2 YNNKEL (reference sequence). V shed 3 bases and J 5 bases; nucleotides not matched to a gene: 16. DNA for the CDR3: TGTGCCAGCAGCCAGCTAGGACAGGGGAGAGGTTTGTTGACCGGGGAGCTGTTTTTT. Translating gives CASSQLGQGRGLLTGELFF.

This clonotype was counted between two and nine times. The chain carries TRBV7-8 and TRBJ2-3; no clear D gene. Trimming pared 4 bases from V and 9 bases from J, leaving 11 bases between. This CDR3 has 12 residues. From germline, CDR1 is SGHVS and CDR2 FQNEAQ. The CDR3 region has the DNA TGTGCCAGCAGCTCCTACACCGAGACGCAGTATTTT. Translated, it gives CASSSYTETQYF.

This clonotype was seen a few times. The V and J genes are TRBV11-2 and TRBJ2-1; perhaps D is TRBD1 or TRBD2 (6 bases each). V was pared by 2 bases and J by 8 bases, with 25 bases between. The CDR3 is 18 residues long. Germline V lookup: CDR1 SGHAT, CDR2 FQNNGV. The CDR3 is CASSLSGVGRGARYEQFF. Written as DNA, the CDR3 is TGTGCCAGCAGCTTATCTGGCGTAGGTAGGGGGGCGCGGTATGAGCAGTTCTTC.

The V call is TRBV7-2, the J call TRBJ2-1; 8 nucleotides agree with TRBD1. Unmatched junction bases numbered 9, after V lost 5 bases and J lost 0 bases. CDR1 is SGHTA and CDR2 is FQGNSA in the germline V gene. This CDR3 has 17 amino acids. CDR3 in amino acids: CASSQGAYQSSYNEQFF. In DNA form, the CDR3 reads TGTGCCAGCAGCCAGGGGGCCTACCAGAGCTCCTACAATGAGCAGTTCTTC.